Only a few counts were recorded for the clone carrying this T cell receptor beta chain. Its cognate antigen is unknown. The data are from a study of cytomegalovirus exposure and HLA in healthy donors. General observations from the study: HLA alleles showed associations with about 15,000 TCR beta sequences in a later analysis, at a 0.05 false discovery rate. Later analysis identified several of the most significant clusters that appeared linked to common viral pathogens. As a later analysis showed, a missense DCLRE1C variant was linked to trimming of TCR beta V- and J-genes. Clonal expansion was found to be greater in HLA-associated TCR beta chains than in equally common others in a later analysis.

V was pared by 1 base and J by 5 bases, with 11 bases between. The CDR3 spans 14 residues. Germline lookup yields CDR1 LGHNT and CDR2 FRNRAP. Researchers ran the PCR with 60 Vbeta and 13 Jbeta primers. The assay was immunoSEQ multiplex PCR, and TCRdb's table has in-frame clones only and misses some. The profile shows 140,000 to 150,000 clones, around 80% of them singletons. This clonotype was sampled from a man aged 35 to 55 in good health and CMV-seronegative. Sequencing used PBMCs. This chain connects TRBV12-5 to TRBJ1-1, with a possible D match to TRBD1 (5 bases). The DNA for the CDR3 is TGTGCTAGTGGTTTGGGAGTGGAGGGGACTGAAGCTTTCTTT. It yields the protein CASGLGVEGTEAFF.